This TCR beta chain was observed in a study of OX40 agonist ivuxolimab in advanced cancers. Collection of blood occurred at baseline, at cycle 4 day 1, and at cycle 7 day 1. With 5 bases removed from V and 6 bases from J, the gap between germline ends came to 7 bases. Germline lookup yields CDR1 SEHNR and CDR2 FQNEAQ (reference sequence). This CDR3 has 11 amino acids. Assay used: immunoSEQ multiplex PCR; TCRdb lists only in-frame clones, some missing. The sample records around 62,000 clones, roughly nine tenths being singletons. Here the sequenced sample was CD4+ or CD8+ T cells sorted from blood, taken in a trial of the OX40 agonist ivuxolimab. The sequence was obtained from an adult with an advanced solid tumor such as melanoma, head and neck, liver or kidney cancer. The V and J genes are TRBV7-9 and TRBJ1-2; unclear D gene. CDR3 sequence: CASSIRDGYTF. The DNA for the CDR3 is TGTGCCAGCAGCATTCGGGATGGCTACACCTTC.